This T cell receptor beta chain is from a study of blood T cell repertoires in COVID-19. The overall study: The United States, Italy and Spain supplied acute and convalescent COVID-19 samples. T cells, B-cell-depleted T cells, or PBMCs supplied cDNA or gDNA.

Per the study methods: Using reference gene primer amplification, nucleated cell counts were estimated. Method: immunoSEQ multiplex PCR; TCRdb's copy keeps in-frame clones and lacks some. V and J calls and clone size follow that table, whereas D and trimming were derived from the DNA. Of more than 85,000 clones detected, about 81% appear once; the ten largest clones hold around 4%. Per germline, CDR1 MNHNS and CDR2 SASEGT. V was shortened by 2 bases and J by 2 bases, with 11 bases between the two germline ends. CDR3 length: 15 residues. The specimen was peripheral blood. This receptor was taken from a man between 60 and 75 years old with acute or convalescent COVID-19. V and J are TRBV6-1 and TRBJ2-3, with a possible D match to TRBD1 (5 bases). The CDR3 region has the DNA TGTGCCAGCAGTGAATTTCAACAGGTCACAGATACGCAGTATTTT. Amino acid sequence: CASSEFQQVTDTQYF.